These T cell receptor beta chains were read from a single sample in a study of blood T cell repertoires in COVID-19. TCRdb's copy holds only in-frame clones and misses some; the assay was immunoSEQ multiplex PCR. The sample holds a few hundred thousand clones, approximately 80% seen once. The sequenced material came from PBMCs or T cells enriched from blood (not recorded which). The receptors shown here come from a woman in her thirties or forties with acute COVID-19. Both conserved end residues are part of each CDR3. A D gene is named only where the DNA matches it firmly. Size values are once, few and many counts, or a class for expanded clones, and some rows have none.

j_gene	d_gene	v_gene	abundance	CDR3aa	CDR3nt
TRBJ1-1	TRBD1	TRBV2	-	CASTYALQGAYTEAFF	TGTGCCAGCACTTATGCGTTACAGGGGGCTTACACTGAAGCTTTCTTT
TRBJ2-7	-	TRBV7-9	-	CASSVGSFEQYF	TGTGCCAGCAGCGTCGGGAGTTTCGAGCAGTACTTC
TRBJ2-7	TRBD1	TRBV28	-	CASNPMTGASYEQYF	TGTGCCAGCAACCCAATGACAGGGGCTTCCTACGAGCAGTACTTC
TRBJ1-5	-	TRBV28	-	CASSPPVPRSNQPQHF	TGTGCCAGCAGTCCCCCTGTCCCCAGAAGCAATCAGCCCCAGCATTTT
TRBJ1-5	TRBD1	TRBV28	-	CASSTLTGAGNQPQHF	TGTGCCAGCAGTACATTAACAGGGGCGGGCAATCAGCCCCAGCATTTT
TRBJ1-2	-	TRBV11-2	few	CASSPDRRIGWRIYGYTF	TGTGCCAGCAGCCCCGACAGGAGGATAGGGTGGCGGATTTATGGCTACACCTTC
TRBJ1-5	TRBD1	TRBV6-6	-	CASKNRGRGSNQPQHF	TGTGCCAGCAAAAACAGGGGACGGGGTAGCAATCAGCCCCAGCATTTT
TRBJ1-4	-	TRBV19	-	CASTRGSGSYEKLFF	TGTGCCAGTACCCGGGGGTCAGGGAGTTACGAAAAACTGTTTTTT
TRBJ2-5	TRBD1	TRBV25-1	-	CASSPPGTGGETQYF	TGTGCCAGCAGTCCTCCAGGGACAGGGGGAGAGACCCAGTACTTC
TRBJ2-2	TRBD1	TRBV4-3	-	CASSQGPGGTGELFF	TGCGCCAGCAGCCAAGGTCCAGGGGGCACCGGGGAGCTGTTTTTT
TRBJ1-6	-	TRBV6-5	-	CASRPDRNNSPLHF	TGTGCCAGCAGACCCGACAGGAATAATTCACCCCTCCACTTT
TRBJ1-5	-	TRBV12-3/TRBV12-4	once	CASSRTGGQPQHF	TGTGCCAGCAGCAGGACGGGGGGTCAGCCCCAGCATTTT
TRBJ2-7	TRBD1	TRBV19	-	CASSPYRGPSEQYF	TGTGCCAGTAGTCCCTACAGGGGTCCGTCCGAGCAGTACTTC
TRBJ2-6	TRBD1	TRBV5-1	many	CASSKGQAMSGANVLTF	TGCGCCAGCAGCAAAGGACAGGCCATGTCTGGGGCCAACGTCCTGACTTTC
TRBJ1-1	TRBD1	TRBV29-1	-	CSVELQGRSNEAFF	TGCAGCGTTGAATTACAGGGGCGATCCAATGAAGCTTTCTTT
TRBJ1-1	-	TRBV27	-	CASSPSRILGGEAFF	TGTGCCAGCAGTCCAAGCCGCATTTTGGGGGGTGAAGCTTTCTTT
TRBJ2-5	-	TRBV5-1	-	CASSSSLGGTETQYF	TGCGCCAGCAGCTCGAGTTTAGGGGGAACAGAGACCCAGTACTTC
TRBJ1-1	-	TRBV28	-	CASSPLFRGNTEAFF	TGTGCCAGCAGTCCCCTTTTCCGGGGGAACACTGAAGCTTTCTTT
TRBJ2-5	TRBD1	TRBV19	-	CASSGTGGETQYF	TGTGCCAGTAGCGGGACAGGGGGAGAGACCCAGTACTTC
TRBJ2-5	-	TRBV7-2	-	CASSLEGRVETQYF	TGTGCCAGCAGCTTAGAGGGCAGGGTTGAGACCCAGTACTTC
TRBJ1-2	TRBD1	TRBV19	-	CASSISVGQGTYGYTF	TGTGCCAGTAGTATTTCTGTGGGACAGGGGACCTATGGCTACACCTTC
TRBJ1-2	-	TRBV5-4	-	CASRTEADYGYTF	TGTGCCAGCAGGACGGAGGCTGACTATGGCTACACCTTC
TRBJ1-4	-	TRBV24-1	-	CATSDASQGSTNEKLFF	TGTGCCACCAGTGATGCGTCCCAGGGGTCAACTAATGAAAAACTGTTTTTT
TRBJ2-3	TRBD2	TRBV5-4	few	CASSLAGGLAGGVGTQYF	TGTGCCAGCAGCTTGGCGGGAGGACTAGCGGGAGGGGTCGGTACGCAGTATTTT
TRBJ1-5	TRBD1	TRBV27	-	CASSLRQGGNQPQHF	TGTGCCAGCAGTCTCAGACAGGGGGGCAATCAGCCCCAGCATTTT
TRBJ1-4	TRBD1	TRBV27	-	CASSPRTGEKLFF	TGTGCCAGCAGCCCTAGGACAGGGGAAAAACTGTTTTTT
TRBJ1-4	-	TRBV21-1	-	CASSTFRRGRANEKLFF	TGTGCCAGCAGCACGTTCCGGAGGGGGCGGGCTAATGAAAAACTGTTTTTT
TRBJ1-2	TRBD1	TRBV19	-	CASSTPRDRGVGYTF	TGTGCCAGTAGTACCCCCCGGGACAGGGGAGTTGGCTACACCTTC
TRBJ1-5	-	TRBV19	-	CASSIETGTLSNQPQHF	TGTGCCAGTAGTATTGAAACAGGGACCCTTAGCAATCAGCCCCAGCATTTT
TRBJ1-5	TRBD1	TRBV11-2	-	CASSLGTGGVQPQHF	TGTGCCAGCAGCTTAGGGACAGGGGGTGTTCAGCCCCAGCATTTT
TRBJ2-7	TRBD2	TRBV19	-	CASSLAGANYEQYF	TGTGCCAGTAGCCTAGCGGGAGCGAACTACGAGCAGTACTTC
TRBJ1-4	-	TRBV2	-	CASREGTSGKLFF	TGTGCCAGCAGGGAGGGGACCTCAGGAAAACTGTTTTTT
TRBJ2-3	TRBD2	TRBV3-1/TRBV3-2	-	CASSQGLAGESDTQYF	TGTGCCAGCAGCCAAGGGCTAGCGGGAGAATCGGATACGCAGTATTTT
TRBJ1-2	TRBD1	TRBV3-1/TRBV3-2	-	CASSHPGQGDYGYTF	TGTGCCAGCAGCCACCCCGGACAGGGGGACTATGGCTACACCTTC
TRBJ2-2	TRBD1	TRBV28	few	CASSFPRTGTGELFF	TGTGCCAGCAGTTTCCCTCGGACAGGGACCGGGGAGCTGTTTTTT
TRBJ1-2	TRBD1	TRBV28	-	CASSSDRGNYGYTF	TGTGCCAGCAGTTCGGACAGGGGAAACTATGGCTACACCTTC
TRBJ2-1	-	TRBV7-3	few	CASSFSSASYNEQFF	TGTGCCAGCAGCTTTTCTAGCGCATCCTACAATGAGCAGTTCTTC
TRBJ1-2	-	TRBV3-1/TRBV3-2	-	CASSPRQVLGYTF	TGTGCCAGCAGCCCCCGACAGGTCCTTGGCTACACCTTC
TRBJ2-2	-	TRBV11-3	-	CASSQTHTGELFF	TGTGCCAGCAGCCAAACACATACCGGGGAGCTGTTTTTT
TRBJ1-2	TRBD1	TRBV19	-	CASSGTGGSYGYTF	TGTGCCAGTAGCGGGACAGGGGGTAGCTATGGCTACACCTTC
TRBJ1-4	-	TRBV13	-	CASSSPGQGFEKLFF	TGTGCCAGCAGCTCACCGGGGCAGGGGTTTGAAAAACTGTTTTTT
TRBJ2-7	TRBD2	TRBV30	-	CAWSVLGASGRALGNEQYF	TGTGCCTGGAGTGTACTAGGAGCTAGCGGGAGGGCCCTCGGGAACGAGCAGTACTTC
TRBJ1-6	TRBD1	TRBV19	-	CASWPGQLYNSPLHF	TGTGCCAGCTGGCCGGGACAGCTCTATAATTCACCCCTCCACTTT
TRBJ2-7	TRBD1	TRBV30	-	CAWRVWDRDSYEQYF	TGTGCCTGGAGGGTTTGGGACAGGGACTCCTACGAGCAGTACTTC
TRBJ2-1	-	TRBV11-3	-	CASSIGATGGLYNEQFF	TGTGCCAGCAGCATCGGAGCAACTGGAGGGCTATACAATGAGCAGTTCTTC
TRBJ1-2	TRBD1	TRBV19	-	CASRNRGQYGYTF	TGTGCCAGTAGAAACAGGGGGCAGTATGGCTACACCTTC
TRBJ1-1	-	TRBV7-9	-	CASSSGGMRNTEAFF	TGTGCCAGCAGCTCGGGGGGGATGAGGAACACTGAAGCTTTCTTT
TRBJ1-6	-	TRBV7-3	-	CASSLTGGAGSPLHF	TGTGCCAGCAGCTTAACCGGAGGGGCTGGGTCACCCCTCCACTTT
TRBJ1-1	-	TRBV12-3/TRBV12-4	once	CASSTAGHTEAFF	TGTGCCAGCAGTACGGCAGGACATACCGAAGCTTTCTTT
TRBJ2-5	-	TRBV5-1	-	CASSLIRGQETQYF	TGCGCCAGCAGCTTAATCAGGGGACAAGAGACCCAGTACTTC
TRBJ2-2	-	TRBV29-1	once	CSVSQANTGELFF	TGCAGCGTTTCCCAGGCGAACACCGGGGAGCTGTTTTTT
TRBJ1-4	TRBD1	TRBV19	-	CASSMPGQGTNEKLFF	TGTGCCAGTAGTATGCCGGGACAGGGGACTAATGAAAAACTGTTTTTT